This T cell receptor beta chain is from a study of CD8 T cells in ankylosing spondylitis. V was cut by 0 bases and J by 4 bases, with 15 bases left in between. There are 17 residues in the CDR3. Germline V gene data show CDR1 as KGHDR and CDR2 as SFDVKD. In regard to this clonotype: Its antigen is not known.

Study conclusions and caveats: Ankylosing spondylitis blood seemed to carry a telltale TCR beta motif made of fewer than ten highly homologous variants. Within matched ankylosing spondylitis synovial fluid, disease-linked clones were reportedly significantly enriched.

TCRdb reprocessed the 5' RACE reads via MiXCR and lists one record per CDR3 protein. The sample has roughly 450,000 distinct CDR3 sequences, about 25% seen once. This TCR was sampled from a male donor with ankylosing spondylitis. Sequencing was carried out using blood, either unsorted or a sorted T cell fraction (not recorded which). The rearrangement links TRBV24-1 to TRBJ2-1, with unresolved D. The CDR3 nucleotides are TGTGCCACCAGTGATTTGCCACGTAACGTTGGATACAATGAGCAGTTCTTC. Its translation is CATSDLPRNVGYNEQFF.